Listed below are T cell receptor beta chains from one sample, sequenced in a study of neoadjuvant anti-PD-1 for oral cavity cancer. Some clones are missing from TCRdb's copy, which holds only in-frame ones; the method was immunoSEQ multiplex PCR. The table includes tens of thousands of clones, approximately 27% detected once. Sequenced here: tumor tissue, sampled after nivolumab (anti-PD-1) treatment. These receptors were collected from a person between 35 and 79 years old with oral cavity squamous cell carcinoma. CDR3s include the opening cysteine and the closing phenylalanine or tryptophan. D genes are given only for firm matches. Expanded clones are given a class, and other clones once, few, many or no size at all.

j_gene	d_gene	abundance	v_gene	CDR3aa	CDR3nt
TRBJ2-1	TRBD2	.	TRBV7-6	CASSLETSGGLGEQFF	TGTGCCAGCAGCTTAGAGACTAGCGGGGGATTAGGTGAGCAGTTCTTC
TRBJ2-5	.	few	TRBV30	CAWGLNGETQYF	TGTGCCTGGGGTCTTAATGGGGAGACCCAGTACTTC
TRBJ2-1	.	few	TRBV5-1	CASSPPWSYNEQFF	TGCGCCAGCAGCCCGCCTTGGTCCTACAATGAGCAGTTCTTC
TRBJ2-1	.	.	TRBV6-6	CASSHGGHNEQFF	TGTGCCAGCAGTCACGGAGGTCACAATGAGCAGTTCTTC
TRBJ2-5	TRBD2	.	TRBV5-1	CASSLGGLAGAGETQYF	TGCGCCAGCAGCTTGGGGGGACTAGCGGGAGCCGGAGAGACCCAGTACTTC
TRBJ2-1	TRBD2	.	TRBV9	CASSVLAGNYNEQFF	TGTGCCAGCAGCGTATTAGCGGGGAACTACAATGAGCAGTTCTTC
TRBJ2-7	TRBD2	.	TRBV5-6	CASSPGLAPTYEQYF	TGTGCCAGCAGCCCGGGACTAGCGCCTACCTACGAGCAGTACTTC
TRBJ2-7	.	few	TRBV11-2	CASSRTDFSYEQYF	TGTGCCAGCAGCCGGACAGATTTCTCCTACGAGCAGTACTTC
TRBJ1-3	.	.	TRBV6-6	CASTRRDSALGNTIYF	TGTGCCAGCACCAGACGCGACAGCGCCCTTGGAAACACCATATATTTT
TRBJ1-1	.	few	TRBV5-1	CASSPRTQGTEAFF	TGCGCCAGCAGCCCACGGACGCAGGGAACTGAAGCTTTCTTT
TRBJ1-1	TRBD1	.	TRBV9	CASSGGPGQINTEAFF	TGTGCCAGCAGCGGGGGCCCGGGACAGATTAACACTGAAGCTTTCTTT
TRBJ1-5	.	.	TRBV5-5	CASSPDVTSNQPQHF	TGTGCCAGCAGCCCTGACGTAACCAGCAATCAGCCCCAGCATTTT
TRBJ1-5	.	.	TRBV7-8	CASSSRRDWGNQPQHF	TGTGCCAGCAGCTCTAGGAGGGATTGGGGCAATCAGCCCCAGCATTTT
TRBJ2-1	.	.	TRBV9	CASSVGAFSSYNEQFF	TGTGCCAGCAGCGTAGGGGCTTTCTCCTCCTACAATGAGCAGTTCTTC
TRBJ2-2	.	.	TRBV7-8	CASSLAVGARAGELFF	TGTGCCAGCAGCTTAGCTGTGGGAGCTCGTGCCGGGGAGCTGTTTTTT
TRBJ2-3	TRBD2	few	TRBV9	CASSAVAGGGTDTQYF	TGTGCCAGCAGCGCCGTAGCGGGTGGCGGCACAGATACGCAGTATTTT
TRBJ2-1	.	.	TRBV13	CASRSRSSYNEQFF	TGTGCCAGCAGATCTAGAAGCTCCTACAATGAGCAGTTCTTC
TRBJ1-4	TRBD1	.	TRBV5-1	CASSPPGQGGKLFF	TGCGCCAGCAGCCCCCCGGGACAGGGGGGCAAACTGTTTTTT
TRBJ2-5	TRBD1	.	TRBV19	CASNDRGNQETQYF	TGTGCCAGTAACGACAGGGGAAACCAAGAGACCCAGTACTTC
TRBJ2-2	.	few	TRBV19	CASTRRWDGELFF	TGTGCCAGTACTCGCAGGTGGGACGGGGAGCTGTTTTTT
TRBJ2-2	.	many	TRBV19	CASSSGLASTGELFF	TGTGCCAGTAGTTCAGGTCTAGCGAGTACCGGGGAGCTGTTTTTT
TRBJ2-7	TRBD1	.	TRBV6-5	CAAHTGQGIHEQYF	TGTGCCGCCCACACCGGACAGGGGATCCACGAGCAGTACTTC
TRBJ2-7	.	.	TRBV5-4	CASRPDSDKYEQYF	TGTGCCAGCAGACCGGACAGCGACAAGTACGAGCAGTACTTC
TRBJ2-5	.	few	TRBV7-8	CASSLATQETQYF	TGTGCCAGCAGCTTAGCGACCCAAGAGACCCAGTACTTC
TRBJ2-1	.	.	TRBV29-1	CSAGQYSYNEQFF	TGCAGCGCAGGACAGTACTCCTACAATGAGCAGTTCTTC
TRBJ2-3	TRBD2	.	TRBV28	CASRPGLASPDTQYF	TGTGCCAGCAGACCGGGACTAGCTTCTCCAGATACGCAGTATTTT
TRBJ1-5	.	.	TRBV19	CASIMGAGRSNQPQHF	TGTGCCAGTATTATGGGGGCAGGTCGATCCAATCAGCCCCAGCATTTT
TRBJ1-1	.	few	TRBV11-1	CASGPVNTEAFF	TGTGCCAGCGGTCCGGTGAACACTGAAGCTTTCTTT
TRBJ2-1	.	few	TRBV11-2	CASSLRVRSYNEQFF	TGTGCCAGCAGCTTAAGAGTTCGCTCCTACAATGAGCAGTTCTTC
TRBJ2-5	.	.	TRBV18	CASSPRRALYQETQYF	TGTGCCAGCTCACCACGACGAGCACTGTACCAAGAGACCCAGTACTTC
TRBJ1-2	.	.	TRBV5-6	CASSTRSRGYTF	TGTGCCAGCAGCACAAGGTCGAGGGGCTACACCTTC
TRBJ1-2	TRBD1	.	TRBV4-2	CASSSGQENYGYTF	TGTGCCAGCAGCTCCGGACAGGAGAACTATGGCTACACCTTC
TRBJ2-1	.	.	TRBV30	CAWSVISLKSSYNEQFF	TGTGCCTGGAGTGTCATTTCCCTTAAAAGCTCCTACAATGAGCAGTTCTTC
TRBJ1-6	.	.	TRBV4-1	CASSQEANPAASPLHF	TGCGCCAGCAGCCAAGAGGCTAATCCCGCCGCTTCACCCCTCCACTTT
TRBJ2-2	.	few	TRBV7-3	CASSLNGGTGELFF	TGTGCCAGCAGCTTAAACGGAGGTACCGGGGAGCTGTTTTTT
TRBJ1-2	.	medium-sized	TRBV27	CASSSNYGYTF	TGTGCCAGCAGTTCCAACTATGGCTACACCTTC
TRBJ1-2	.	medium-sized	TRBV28	CASSTGKGLLLGANYGYTF	TGTGCCAGCAGTACAGGGAAGGGACTTCTCCTAGGGGCTAACTATGGCTACACCTTC
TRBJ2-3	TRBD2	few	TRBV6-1	CASSYSGGTDTQYF	TGTGCCAGCAGTTATAGCGGGGGCACAGATACGCAGTATTTT
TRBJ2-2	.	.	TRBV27	CASSLSYSANTGELFF	TGTGCCAGCAGTTTATCGTACAGCGCGAACACCGGGGAGCTGTTTTTT
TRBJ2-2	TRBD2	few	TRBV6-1	CASRELAGANTGELFF	TGTGCCAGCAGAGAACTAGCGGGAGCGAACACCGGGGAGCTGTTTTTT
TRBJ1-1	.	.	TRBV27	CASSLGVRAEAFF	TGTGCCAGCAGTTTGGGGGTCCGAGCTGAAGCTTTCTTT
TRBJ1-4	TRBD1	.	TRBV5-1	CATKGTGPFEKLFF	TGCGCCACGAAGGGGACAGGCCCCTTTGAAAAACTGTTTTTT
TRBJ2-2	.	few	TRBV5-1	CASSPDHPRELFF	TGCGCCAGCAGCCCGGATCATCCCCGGGAGCTGTTTTTT
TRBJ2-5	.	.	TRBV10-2	CASMFGGGETQYF	TGCGCCAGCATGTTCGGGGGCGGGGAGACCCAGTACTTC
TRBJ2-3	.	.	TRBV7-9	CASSATGRDTQYF	TGTGCCAGCAGCGCTACAGGGCGAGATACGCAGTATTTT
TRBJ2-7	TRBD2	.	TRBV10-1	CASSDPSAGDYEQYF	TGCGCCAGCAGTGACCCGTCAGCGGGAGACTACGAGCAGTACTTC
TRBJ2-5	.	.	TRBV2	CASAQQETQYF	TGTGCCAGCGCACAGCAAGAGACCCAGTACTTC
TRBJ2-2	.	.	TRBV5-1	CASSLGEAGELFF	TGCGCCAGCAGCTTGGGAGAGGCCGGGGAGCTGTTTTTT
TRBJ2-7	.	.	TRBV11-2	CASRGGGTKPYEQYF	TGTGCCAGCAGAGGGGGAGGGACAAAACCCTACGAGCAGTACTTC
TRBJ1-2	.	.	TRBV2	CASRANYGYTF	TGTGCCAGCAGAGCAAACTATGGCTACACCTTC